This T cell receptor beta chain was profiled in a study of blood T cell repertoires in COVID-19 (dated by TCRdb to about 2020). About the full investigation: Collaborator samples came from the United States, Italy and Spain and covered acute and convalescent phases of COVID-19. The prospective study material was composed of cDNA or gDNA derived from T cells, B-cell-depleted T cells, or PBMCs. The dataset comprised deeply sampled blood TCRbeta repertoires from subjects exposed to, actively infected with, or recovered from COVID-19. The repertoires were made available in a free public database intended to serve as a resource for research on the immune response to SARS-CoV-2. The samples were drawn from two sources: the first 160 participants of the ongoing ImmuneRACE study, and 1,200 or so subjects contributed by 6 global collaborators. A de-identified subject ID, COVID-19 status, age in years and sex were almost always included in the sample metadata. HLA class I and class II types, where available, came from metadata supplied by the sample provider rather than from assay-based typing. What the research found in general, with its limitations: The amount of clinical and demographic metadata varied by source and participant and was provided uncurated.

The germline V gene yields SGHNT for CDR1 and YENEEA for CDR2. V is reduced by 5 bases and J by 2 bases, leaving a spacing of 11 bases between them. The CDR3 contains 14 residues, cysteine and phenylalanine counted. Only the CDR3 DNA is retained, 42 bases long and in frame from the first base. Participants in the prospective study were enrolled through a virtual design, were aged about 18 to 100 years, and lived in about two dozen United States geographic areas. Cohort assignment in the prospective study relied on participant-reported clinical history from a screening survey and a study questionnaire. Mobile phlebotomists in the prospective study collected whole blood, serum and a nasopharyngeal or oropharyngeal swab from every participant. Prospective study participants could optionally give additional blood draws and questionnaires over an approximately 2-month period. Blood samples from the prospective study were shipped frozen or at room temperature prior to DNA extraction.

TCRbeta CDR3 regions were amplified from genomic DNA using the immunoSEQ Assay, a bias-controlled multiplex PCR. The study's own analysis went as follows. Within the assay, amplification of reference gene primers was used to estimate how many nucleated cells each sample contained. Sequence reads were collapsed and filtered to measure the absolute abundance of every unique TCRbeta CDR3 rearrangement. For each sample, productive Simpson clonality was calculated as the square root of Simpson's diversity index over productive rearrangements. Entries here come from immuneACCESS through TCRdb and include only in-frame sequences with V and J called. Some clones fail to appear in such tables; in the studies checked, an unresolved V gene covers under half of the shortfall, and the cause of the remainder is unknown. That table gives V, J and clone size, and the DNA gave D and trimming. Within this sample are about 200,000 clones, with roughly 85% of them counted one time only. The ten most abundant clones make up 3.5% to 4% of the sample.

Turning to this clone: The clone's antigen remains unknown. Base qualities are not recorded, but no much larger clone differs from it by a single base.

Source material: PBMCs or T cells enriched from blood (not recorded which). This TCR was recovered from a woman between 40 and 55 years old with acute COVID-19. Recombination joined TRBV11-3 with TRBJ2-3; D gene: possibly TRBD1, on 5 matching bases. The CDR3 loop reads CASSPRGTTDTQYF. The bases read TGTGCCAGCAGCCCTAGGGGCACCACAGATACGCAGTATTTT.